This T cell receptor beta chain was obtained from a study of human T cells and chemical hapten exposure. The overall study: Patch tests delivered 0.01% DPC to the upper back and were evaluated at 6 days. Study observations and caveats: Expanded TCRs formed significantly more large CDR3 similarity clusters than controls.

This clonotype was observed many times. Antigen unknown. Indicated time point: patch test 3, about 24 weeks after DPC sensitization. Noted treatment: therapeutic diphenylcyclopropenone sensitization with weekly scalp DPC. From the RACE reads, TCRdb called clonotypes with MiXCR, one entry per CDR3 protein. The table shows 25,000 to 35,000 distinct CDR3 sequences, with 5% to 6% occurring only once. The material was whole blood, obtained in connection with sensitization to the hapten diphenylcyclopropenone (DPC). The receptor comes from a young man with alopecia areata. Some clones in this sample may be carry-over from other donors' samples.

CDR3 residues: CSVAGGADPYSNQPQHF. The CDR3 DNA reads TGCAGCGTTGCCGGGGGGGCCGATCCCTATAGCAATCAGCCCCAGCATTTT. The chain links TRBV29-1 to TRBJ1-5, with D tentatively TRBD1 (6 bases). Germline-derived CDR1 and CDR2 are SQVTM and ANQGSEA. Trimming left V 4 bases short and J 0 bases short, with 19 bases between. The CDR3 is made up of 17 amino acids. Complete variable domain (other parts from reference TRBV29-1 and TRBJ1-5): SAVISQKPSRDICQRGTSLTIQCQVDSQVTMMFWYRQQPGQSLTLIATANQGSEATYESGFVIDKFPISRPNLTFSTLTVSNMSPEDSSIYLCSVAGGADPYSNQPQHFGDGTRLSIL.